This entry features one T cell receptor (beta chain) sequence. This record comes from a study of blood T cell repertoires in COVID-19. The table came from immunoSEQ multiplex PCR; TCRdb's copy has only in-frame clones and leaves some out. The table has under 250,000 clones, over 65% seen once. Trimming at V came to 5 bases and at J to 1 base, leaving 5 bases not matched to a gene. The CDR3 is 15 amino acids. From germline, CDR1 is SGHTA and CDR2 FQGTGA. Material for sequencing was peripheral blood. This chain connects TRBV7-3 to TRBJ2-3, with 8 bases identical to TRBD1. The clonotype comes from a woman in her 70s with active or convalescent COVID-19. CDR3 coding DNA: TGTGCCAGCAGCCCCGACAGGGGACGCACAGATACGCAGTATTTT. Translating it yields CASSPDRGRTDTQYF.